This entry lists 3 T cell receptor beta chains sequenced from one sample in a study of blood T cells in healthy people across ages. Alongside a J-beta primer mix, a sample-barcoded 5' primer served in a second PCR lasting about 7 to 12 cycles. TCRdb reprocessed the 5' RACE reads via MiXCR and lists one record per CDR3 protein. The repertoire holds hundreds of thousands of distinct CDR3 sequences, with 20% to 25% as singletons. Sequenced: blood. The source is a man between 65 and 85 years old in good health.

In its sample, this clonotype was seen a few times. This CDR3 reads CASSLRRRGNNEQFF. Written as DNA, the CDR3 is TGTGCCAGCAGCCTCAGGAGGAGAGGGAACAATGAGCAGTTCTTC. The chain links TRBV11-1 to TRBJ2-1; TRBD2 is a possible D gene (5 bases). Germline assignment: CDR1 SGHAT and CDR2 FQDESV (reference sequence). Trimming took 5 bases from V and 5 from J, leaving 16 bases between them. This CDR3 comprises 15 residues.

This sequence joins TRBV3-1 and TRBJ1-2, with D perhaps TRBD1 (5 bases). Trimming stripped 1 base from V and 7 bases from J, with 13 bases between. Germline V CDR1 and CDR2: LGHDT, YNNKEL (reference sequence). The CDR3 covers 14 residues. This CDR3 reads CASSQVNGQGGYTF. The CDR3 DNA sequence: TGTGCCAGCAGCCAAGTAAACGGCCAGGGTGGCTACACCTTC.

As regards this clonotype: Relative to the germline gene, one junction end is altered; a read error may explain this. The rearrangement links TRBV12-3 or TRBV12-4 to TRBJ2-7; 9 bases align to TRBD2. The CDR3 is 15 amino acids. This CDR3 reads CASSIPGIAGEGYHF. The CDR3 coding sequence is TGCGCCAGCAGTATCCCCGGTATAGCGGGAGAAGGCTACCACTTC.